These 5 T cell receptor beta chains were sequenced from one sample in a study of blood T cell repertoires in COVID-19 (dated by TCRdb to the early 2020s). To prepare the library, the immunoSEQ multiplex PCR assay was applied. TCRdb re-hosts the immuneACCESS table, in-frame sequences only. Its copies lack some clones; in the studies checked, an unresolved V gene accounts for under half of them, and the cause for the rest is not known. In this sample the table shows around 180,000 clones, 70% to 90% of which occur a single time. Of the sample, approximately 11% falls within the top ten clones. The material sequenced was peripheral blood. Receptors originate from a human donor with active or convalescent COVID-19. The donor label of this sample is uncertain.

The chain has TRBV4-2 and TRBJ2-3; D gene unclear. Between the trimmed V and J ends, which lost 5 bases and 5 bases, there was a span of 8 bases. Germline V gene sequence: CDR1 LGHNA, CDR2 YNFKEQ. The CDR3 is 12 residues long. CDR3 protein: CASSTTKDTQYF. Written as DNA, the CDR3 is TGTGCCAGCAGCACCACTAAAGATACGCAGTATTTT.

The sample holds a few counts of this clone. The chain couples TRBV19 to TRBJ1-2; 8 nucleotides line up with TRBD1. V lost 4 bases to trimming and J lost 2 bases; unmatched junction nucleotides: 3. The CDR3 length is 14 residues. From germline, CDR1 is LNHDA and CDR2 SQIVND (reference sequence). The CDR3 is CASSRDRINYGYTF. CDR3 bases: TGTGCCAGTAGTAGGGACAGGATCAACTATGGCTACACCTTC.

The chain couples TRBV7-3 to TRBJ2-2; perhaps TRBD1 as D (5 bases). CDR3 length: 17 residues. V lost 5 bases and J lost 4, with 20 bases in between. Germline V gene sequence: CDR1 SGHTA, CDR2 FQGTGA. The CDR3 reads CASSLVSGWGGTGELFF. CDR3 in DNA: TGTGCCAGCAGCCTCGTCTCAGGGTGGGGTGGCACCGGGGAGCTGTTTTTT.

V gene TRBV5-5 combines with J gene TRBJ2-5; no clear D. Trimming left V 1 base short and J 2 bases short, with 6 bases between. This CDR3 spans 13 amino acids. In germline, CDR1 is SGHKS, CDR2 YYEKEE (reference sequence). The CDR3 region is CASSLNSQETQYF. The CDR3 nucleotides read TGTGCCAGCAGCTTGAACTCGCAAGAGACCCAGTACTTC.

This sequence joins TRBV29-1 and TRBJ2-5, with 8 bases lining up with TRBD2. This CDR3 has 11 residues. The V gene's germline CDR1 is SQVTM and CDR2 ANQGSEA. V trimming: 7 bases; J trimming: 7 bases; junction bases outside the gene matches: 5. This CDR3 is CSEVAGTTQYF. CDR3 nucleotides: TGCAGCGAGGTAGCGGGGACGACCCAGTACTTC.